The 31 T cell receptor beta chains presented below share a single source sample, sequenced in a study of beta chain features in type 1 diabetes. Every isolated RNA sample was fully reverse transcribed, so sequencing captured expressed TCRB transcripts. Only in-frame clones appear in the TCRdb table, and some are missing; sequencing was by immunoSEQ multiplex PCR. The table records 200,000 to 250,000 clones, 9.6% of them present only once. The material sequenced was naive CD4+ T cells from blood. These receptors originate from a woman aged 18-29 years in good health.

The chain uses TRBV6-6 and TRBJ2-1; weak D call: TRBD2 (6 bases). CDR3 length equals 14 residues. Germline V CDR1 and CDR2: MNHNY, SVGAGI (reference sequence). Deletions cut 5 bases from V and 4 bases from J, with 12 bases between. The CDR3 loop reads CASSEGTYYNEQFF. The CDR3 DNA is TGTGCCAGCAGTGAGGGGACTTATTACAATGAGCAGTTCTTC.

The chain employs TRBV6-4 and TRBJ2-7, with TRBD1 as a possible D gene (5 bases). The V end lost 2 bases, the J end lost 2 bases, and 16 bases lay between the germline ends. The CDR3 spans 16 residues. Germline assignment: CDR1 MRHNA and CDR2 SNTAGT. The CDR3, as DNA: TGTGCCAGCAGTGACCCAGGGTCAGGGTATCCCTACGAGCAGTACTTC. This encodes CASSDPGSGYPYEQYF.

The CDR3 loop reads CASSLHEGQVLGYTEAFF. The CDR3 DNA is TGTGCCAGCAGCTTGCACGAGGGTCAAGTATTGGGTTACACTGAAGCTTTCTTT. The gene calls are TRBV5-4 and TRBJ1-1; the D is unclear. CDR3 length equals 18 residues. V lost 1 base to trimming and J lost 3 bases, with 22 bases between them. Germline V lookup: CDR1 SGHNT, CDR2 YYREEE (reference sequence).

The gene calls are TRBV19 and TRBJ2-7, with a possible D match to TRBD1 (6 bases). Germline V gene lookup returns CDR1 LNHDA and CDR2 SQIVND (reference sequence). The CDR3 is 17 amino acids. The V end lost 7 bases, the J end lost 0 bases, and 22 bases lay between the germline ends. The CDR3 sequence is CASTNPNRAQGSYEQYF. The DNA for the CDR3 is TGTGCCAGTACCAACCCGAACAGGGCCCAGGGCTCCTACGAGCAGTACTTC.

The gene calls are TRBV4-1 and TRBJ1-2; D possibly corresponds to TRBD1 (6 bases). V lost 0 bases to trimming and J lost 6 bases, with 20 bases between them. The CDR3 contains 17 residues. Germline V gene lookup returns CDR1 MGHRA and CDR2 YSYEKL. CDR3 nucleotide sequence: TGCGCCAGCAGCCAAGATCACCAAAGGACAGACCCTAATGGCTACACCTTC. Encoded protein: CASSQDHQRTDPNGYTF.

There are a few counts of this clone. V and J are TRBV19 and TRBJ2-1; 12 bases agree with TRBD2. V lost 3 bases, J lost 7 bases, and 10 bases stayed unmatched. Germline V CDR1 and CDR2: LNHDA, SQIVND (reference sequence). There are 17 residues in the CDR3. This CDR3 reads CASSIGLAGGLPNEQFF. The CDR3 DNA follows: TGTGCCAGTAGTATTGGGCTAGCGGGAGGGTTACCAAATGAGCAGTTCTTC.

The chain has TRBV19 and TRBJ1-2; D perhaps matches TRBD1 (5 bases). The germline V and J ends were trimmed by 3 bases and 8 bases, with 13 bases remaining between them. Germline CDR1 and CDR2: LNHDA and SQIVND (reference sequence). The length of the CDR3 is 13 residues. The CDR3, as DNA: TGTGCCAGTAGTATGCTGGGGCAGATGGGCTACACCTTC. Protein sequence: CASSMLGQMGYTF.

This chain joins TRBV19 and TRBJ2-7, with D possibly TRBD1 on 6 matching bases. The CDR3 contains 13 residues. From germline, CDR1 is LNHDA and CDR2 SQIVND (reference sequence). V was cut by 4 bases and J by 7 bases, with 14 bases left in between. The CDR3 here is CASSTVQGTEQYF. In nucleotides, the CDR3 is TGTGCCAGTAGTACTGTACAGGGAACGGAGCAGTACTTC.

This clone occurred a few times. The chain recombines TRBV5-4 with TRBJ2-7; D possibly corresponds to TRBD2 (6 bases). This CDR3 has 16 residues. Germline-derived CDR1 and CDR2 are SGHNT and YYREEE (reference sequence). The ends were cut back, 0 bases at V and 7 bases at J, with 20 bases in the middle. DNA of the CDR3: TGTGCCAGCAGCTTGGGGGCAACGGGGAGAGGGAGGGAGCAGTACTTC. Encoded protein: CASSLGATGRGREQYF.

This clone was counted only a few times. The J gene is TRBJ1-3, the V gene TRBV7-9, with unresolved D. V lost 5 bases and J 0 bases, leaving 17 bases between the germline ends. The CDR3 spans 17 residues. CDR1 SEHNR and CDR2 FQNEAQ come from the germline V gene (reference sequence). The CDR3 reads CASSQPGPAASGNTIYF. For the CDR3, the DNA is TGTGCCAGCAGCCAGCCTGGCCCGGCGGCCTCTGGAAACACCATATATTTT.

Only a few counts were recorded for this clone. CDR3: CASRSGSQETQYF. The CDR3 DNA sequence: TGTGCCAGCAGGAGCGGAAGCCAAGAGACCCAGTACTTC. The genes are TRBV2 and TRBJ2-5, with D perhaps matching TRBD2 (5 bases). Germline values: CDR1 SNHLY, CDR2 FYNNEI. The V and J ends lost 6 bases and 1 base respectively, with 9 bases between them. The CDR3 is made up of 13 amino acids.

This sequence joins TRBV5-1 and TRBJ2-5; 8 bases fit TRBD1. Trimming at V came to 2 bases and at J to 2 bases, leaving 5 bases not matched to a gene. This CDR3 has 15 amino acids. The germline gives CDR1 SGHRS, CDR2 YFSETQ. The CDR3 DNA reads as TGCGCCAGCAGCTTAACAGGGGGACGGCAAGAGACCCAGTACTTC. Its protein product is CASSLTGGRQETQYF.

The chain joins TRBV11-2 to TRBJ2-1; no clear D gene. The CDR3 runs to 16 residues. The germline V and J ends were trimmed by 2 bases and 0 bases, with 11 bases remaining between them. The germline V gene encodes CDR1 SGHAT and CDR2 FQNNGV. CDR3 sequence: CASSLRLESSYNEQFF. The DNA for the CDR3 is TGTGCCAGCAGCTTACGTTTGGAGAGCTCCTACAATGAGCAGTTCTTC.

The V and J genes are TRBV19 and TRBJ2-3; D perhaps matches TRBD2 (5 bases). Trimming removed 9 bases at V and 2 bases at J, with 15 bases between. Germline loops: CDR1 LNHDA, CDR2 SQIVND (reference sequence). This CDR3 is built from 14 residues. DNA of the CDR3: TGTGCCAGCCAGACCCGGGGAATCACAGATACGCAGTATTTT. The encoded protein is CASQTRGITDTQYF.

This chain joins TRBV19 and TRBJ2-1; TRBD2 aligns across 14 bases. The CDR3 has 16 residues. Trimming at V came to 3 bases and at J to 7 bases, leaving 5 bases not matched to a gene. Per germline, CDR1 LNHDA and CDR2 SQIVND (reference sequence). CDR3 protein: CASSIGTSGSGNEQFF. The DNA of the CDR3 is TGTGCCAGTAGTATCGGGACTAGCGGGAGTGGTAATGAGCAGTTCTTC.

The chain combines TRBV30 with TRBJ1-5, with TRBD1 as a possible D gene (5 bases). The germline V gene has CDR1 GTSNPN and CDR2 SVGIG (reference sequence). V lost 2 bases and J lost 5, with 10 bases in between. There are 13 residues in the CDR3. CDR3 sequence (DNA): TGTGCCTGGAGTTCTGGCAGGGATCAGCCCCAGCATTTT. Residues: CAWSSGRDQPQHF.

This chain joins TRBV19 and TRBJ2-1; tentatively, D is TRBD1 (5 bases). This CDR3 region has 15 residues. Germline-derived CDR1 and CDR2 are LNHDA and SQIVND (reference sequence). Trimming cost V 3 bases and J 0 bases, with 9 bases left between them. The chain's CDR3 is CASSIAQVSYNEQFF. Written as DNA, the CDR3 is TGTGCCAGTAGTATCGCACAGGTCTCCTACAATGAGCAGTTCTTC.

This clone has a handful of counts. The CDR3 DNA sequence: TGTGCCAGCAGCTTTAGTACAGTCTCCTACAATGAGCAGTTCTTC. Protein product: CASSFSTVSYNEQFF. J is TRBJ2-1 and V is TRBV5-6; D remains ambiguous. Looked up from germline, CDR1 is SGHDT and CDR2 is YYEEEE. The CDR3 is 15 amino acids. The V gene lost 2 bases and the J gene lost 0 bases, with 9 bases spanning the gap.

The rearrangement joins TRBV19 to TRBJ2-2, with TRBD1 matching over 10 bases. After removal of 3 bases from V and 6 bases from J, the junction contained 7 bases not matched to a gene. This CDR3 region has 16 residues. Per the germline V gene, CDR1 is LNHDA and CDR2 is SQIVND (reference sequence). CDR3 bases: TGTGCCAGTAGTATGACAGGGGGCGCCCGCTCCGGGGAGCTGTTTTTT. It specifies CASSMTGGARSGELFF.

The chain joins TRBV7-9 to TRBJ2-5; the D gene is possibly TRBD1 (6 bases). CDR3 length: 13 amino acids. V shed 3 bases and J shed 3 bases, with 8 bases lying between them. The germline gives CDR1 SEHNR, CDR2 FQNEAQ (reference sequence). CDR3 protein: CASSLKGEETQYF. CDR3 DNA sequence: TGTGCCAGCAGCTTGAAGGGGGAAGAGACCCAGTACTTC.

The rearrangement links TRBV29-1 to TRBJ2-1; 8 bases map to TRBD2. J gave up 0 bases and V 3 bases, and 10 bases lay outside the gene matches. There are 17 residues in the CDR3. CDR1 and CDR2 (germline): SQVTM, ANQGSEA. The CDR3 is CSVDLGLAQSSYNEQFF. DNA for the CDR3: TGCAGCGTTGATCTCGGACTAGCTCAGAGCTCCTACAATGAGCAGTTCTTC.

This clone was observed a few times. The chain employs TRBV7-8 and TRBJ1-3, with 8 bases identical to TRBD1. This CDR3 comprises 15 residues. The V and J ends lost 1 base and 4 bases, in that order; junction bases with no gene match: 3. Germline CDR1 reads SGHVS; CDR2 reads FQNEAQ. The CDR3 loop is CASSLGQGMGNTIYF. The CDR3 DNA reads as TGTGCCAGCAGCTTAGGACAGGGGATGGGAAACACCATATATTTT.

This clone was seen more than once but under ten times. V is TRBV5-1 and J is TRBJ2-1; the match to TRBD2 covers 12 bases. Germline-derived CDR1 and CDR2 are SGHRS and YFSETQ. V gave up 0 bases and J gave up 4 bases; unmatched junction bases: 5. The CDR3 totals 17 residues. The CDR3 region is CASSLGLAGVGYNEQFF. CDR3 DNA: TGCGCCAGCAGCTTGGGACTAGCGGGAGTAGGATACAATGAGCAGTTCTTC.

This clone came up a few times. The V and J genes are TRBV30 and TRBJ1-1, with 11 nucleotides matching TRBD1. Trimming removed 5 bases from V and 3 bases from J; junction bases left unmatched: 5. Germline V gene lookup returns CDR1 GTSNPN and CDR2 SVGIG (reference sequence). CDR3 length: 14 amino acids. CDR3 protein: CAWGQGARHTEAFF. CDR3 DNA sequence: TGTGCCTGGGGACAGGGGGCTAGGCACACTGAAGCTTTCTTT.

The chain has TRBV7-2 and TRBJ1-6; 7 nucleotides line up with TRBD1. Germline CDR1 and CDR2: SGHTA and FQGNSA. V shed 5 bases, J shed 5 bases, and the junction held 3 bases outside the gene matches. CDR3 size: 14 residues. This CDR3 is CASSTGTDNSPLHF. The CDR3 nucleotides read TGTGCCAGCAGCACAGGGACAGATAATTCACCCCTCCACTTT.

The chain carries TRBV5-4 and TRBJ1-2; maybe TRBD1 (5 bases). This CDR3 has 13 residues. Deletions cut 4 bases from V and 4 bases from J, with 11 bases between. The germline CDR1 and CDR2 sequences are SGHNT and YYREEE (reference sequence). The chain's CDR3 is CASSGAAGYGYTF. Written as DNA, the CDR3 is TGTGCCAGCAGCGGGGCTGCAGGCTATGGCTACACCTTC.

This clone was seen only a few times. V gene TRBV5-8 combines with J gene TRBJ1-1, with D perhaps TRBD1 (5 bases). Germline V gene data show CDR1 as SGHTS and CDR2 as YDEGEE. Deletions cut 4 bases from V and 3 bases from J, with 22 bases between. The CDR3 covers 17 residues. CDR3 sequence reads: CASSPTWGRVRDTEAFF. CDR3 coding DNA: TGTGCCAGCAGCCCGACATGGGGCAGGGTAAGAGACACTGAAGCTTTCTTT.

This clone was found a few times. This rearrangement joins TRBV6-1 to TRBJ2-1; D might be TRBD2 (5 bases). CDR1 MNHNS and CDR2 SASEGT come from the germline V gene. The CDR3 has 15 residues. V was shortened by 3 bases and J by 7 bases, with 16 bases between the two germline ends. The CDR3 DNA is TGTGCCAGCAGTGAGCGGAGGTCTAGGACGAATGAGCAGTTCTTC. This encodes CASSERRSRTNEQFF.

The chain couples TRBV4-2 to TRBJ2-1, with TRBD2 identical over 10 bases. This CDR3 is built from 16 residues. Trimming cost V 1 base and J 7 bases; bases outside gene matches: 7. Germline V CDR1 and CDR2: LGHNA, YNFKEQ. The CDR3 loop reads CASSQALAGVGNEQFF. CDR3 nucleotide sequence: TGTGCCAGCAGCCAAGCTCTAGCGGGAGTCGGGAATGAGCAGTTCTTC.

This clone was picked up a small number of times. CDR3 DNA sequence: TGCAGCGTGTTACCCCGGGACAGGGACTACGAGCAGTACTTC. Amino acid sequence: CSVLPRDRDYEQYF. The V and J genes are TRBV29-1 and TRBJ2-7, with 9 positions matching TRBD1. This CDR3 is built from 14 residues. Germline V gene sequence: CDR1 SQVTM, CDR2 ANQGSEA. Losses at the gene ends were 6 bases for V and 3 bases for J; bases not matched to a gene: 9.

This clone was observed a handful of times. The chain links TRBV19 to TRBJ2-2; 10 bases align to TRBD1. This CDR3 has 12 residues. Germline loops: CDR1 LNHDA, CDR2 SQIVND (reference sequence). Trimming at V came to 9 bases and at J to 8 bases, leaving 3 bases not matched to a gene. The CDR3 sequence: CASDRGLGELFF. The CDR3 nucleotides are TGTGCCAGCGACAGGGGGCTTGGGGAGCTGTTTTTT.